Reported below is one T cell receptor (beta chain). As yet, its antigen is unknown. Measured with immunoSEQ multiplex PCR; TCRdb has only the in-frame clones, and not every one. The sample has tens of thousands of clones, roughly 90% seen once; the top ten hold roughly 5.3%. These data originate in a study of glioma-infiltrating T cells after dendritic cell vaccination. Study in general: Autologous tumor lysate-pulsed dendritic cell vaccination was given between the early 2000s and the early 2010s.

Findings of the study overall: Estimated pretreatment TIL content predicted outcome after dendritic cell vaccination.

The sample's time point: after dendritic cell vaccination, including at tumor progression/relapse. Germline-derived CDR1 and CDR2 are ENHRY and SYGVKD. The CDR3 contains 16 residues. After removal of 3 bases from V and 8 bases from J, the junction contained 10 bases not matched to a gene. V and J are TRBV10-3 and TRBJ1-4; 9 nucleotides agree with TRBD1. The TCR sequence derives from a human donor with glioblastoma. Sequencing was performed on blood, taken after dendritic cell vaccination. The CDR3 DNA is TGTGCCATCAGTGACCAACCGGGACAGGGTAGAGAAAAACTGTTTTTT. Translated, it gives CAISDQPGQGREKLFF.